This TCR beta chain was captured by sequencing in a study of CD8 T cells in Susac syndrome. It was with random hexamers that roughly 0.45 to 1 ug RNA was reverse transcribed. TCRdb recomputed calls from the immunoSEQ multiplex PCR reads with MiXCR, one row per CDR3 protein. The table lists 150,000 to 200,000 distinct CDR3 sequences, approximately 93% of them singletons. This CDR3 has 14 residues. The V end lost 1 base, the J end lost 7 bases, and 12 bases lay between the germline ends. In germline, CDR1 is LGHDT, CDR2 YNNKEL (reference sequence). The chain recombines TRBV3-1 with TRBJ2-3; no clear D gene. This TCR was recovered from a human donor with multiple sclerosis. What was sequenced was CD4+ T cells from PBMCs. The CDR3 here is CASSQVAASNTQYF. CDR3 nucleotides: TGTGCCAGCAGCCAAGTCGCCGCGTCAAATACGCAGTATTTT.